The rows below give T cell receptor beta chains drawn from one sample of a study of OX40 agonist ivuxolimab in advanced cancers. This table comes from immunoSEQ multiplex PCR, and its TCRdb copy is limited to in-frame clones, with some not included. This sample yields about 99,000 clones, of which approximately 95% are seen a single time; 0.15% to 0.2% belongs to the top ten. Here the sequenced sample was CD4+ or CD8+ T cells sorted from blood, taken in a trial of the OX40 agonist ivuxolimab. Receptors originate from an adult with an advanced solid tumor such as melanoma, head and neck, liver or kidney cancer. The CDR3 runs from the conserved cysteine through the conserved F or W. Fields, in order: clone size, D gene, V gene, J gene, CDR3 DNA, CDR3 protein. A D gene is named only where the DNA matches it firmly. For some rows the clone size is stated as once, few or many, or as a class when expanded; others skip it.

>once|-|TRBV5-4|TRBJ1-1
TGTGCCAGCAGCTTGGGCGGGCAGGGTATGACTGAAGCTTTCTTT
CASSLGGQGMTEAFF
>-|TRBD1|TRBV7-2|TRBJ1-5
TGTGCCAGCAGCTTCTTAGGACAGGGGGGTCAGCCCCAGCATTTT
CASSFLGQGGQPQHF
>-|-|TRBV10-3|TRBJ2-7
TGTGCCATCAGTGCCTCTAGGGACGAGCAGTACTTC
CAISASRDEQYF
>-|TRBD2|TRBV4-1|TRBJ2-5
TGCGCCAGCAGCCCCCTAACTAGCGGGGAGACCCAGTACTTC
CASSPLTSGETQYF
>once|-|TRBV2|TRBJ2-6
TGTGCCAGCAGTGAAATTTCTGGGGCCAACGTCCTGACTTTC
CASSEISGANVLTF
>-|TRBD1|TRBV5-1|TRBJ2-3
TGCGCCAGCAGAGACAGGGGGATTAGCACAGATACGCAGTATTTT
CASRDRGISTDTQYF
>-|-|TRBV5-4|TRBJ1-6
TGTGCCAGCAGCACCCCGGGGAGGGGTGTTAATTCACCCCTCCACTTT
CASSTPGRGVNSPLHF
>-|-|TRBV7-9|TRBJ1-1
TGTGCCAGCAGCTTCTCCAGGGACACTGAAGCTTTCTTT
CASSFSRDTEAFF
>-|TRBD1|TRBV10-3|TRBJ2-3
TGTGCCATCAGATCACAGGGGGCCTCAGATACGCAGTATTTT
CAIRSQGASDTQYF
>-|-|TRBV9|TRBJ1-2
TGTGCCAGCAGCGTAGTGGCGGGGGGTGGCTACACCTTC
CASSVVAGGGYTF
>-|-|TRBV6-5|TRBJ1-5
TGTGCCAGCAGTAGAGCGGGGGCTAATCAGCCCCAGCATTTT
CASSRAGANQPQHF
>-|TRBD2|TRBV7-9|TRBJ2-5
TGTGCCAGCAGCTTAATGGGGCATTCGGCGGGAGGAGGGCAAGAGACCCAGTACTTC
CASSLMGHSAGGGQETQYF